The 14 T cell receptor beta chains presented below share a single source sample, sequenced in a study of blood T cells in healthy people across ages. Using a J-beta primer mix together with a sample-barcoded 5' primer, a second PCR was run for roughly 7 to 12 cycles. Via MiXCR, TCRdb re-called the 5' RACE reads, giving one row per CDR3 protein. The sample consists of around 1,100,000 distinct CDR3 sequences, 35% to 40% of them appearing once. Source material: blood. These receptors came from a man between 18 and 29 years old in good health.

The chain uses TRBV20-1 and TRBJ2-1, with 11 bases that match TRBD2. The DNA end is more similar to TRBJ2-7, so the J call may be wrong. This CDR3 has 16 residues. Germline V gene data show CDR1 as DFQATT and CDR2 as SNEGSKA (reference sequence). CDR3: CSASRPSGGPYNEQYF. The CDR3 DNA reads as TGCAGTGCTAGTAGGCCTAGCGGGGGGCCCTACAATGAGCAGTACTTC.

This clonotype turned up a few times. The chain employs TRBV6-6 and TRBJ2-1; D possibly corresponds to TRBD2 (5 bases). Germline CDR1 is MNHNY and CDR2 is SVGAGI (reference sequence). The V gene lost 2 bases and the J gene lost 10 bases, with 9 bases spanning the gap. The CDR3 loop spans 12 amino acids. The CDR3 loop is CASSYRAGEQFF. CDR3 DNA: TGTGCCAGCAGTTACAGGGCGGGCGAGCAGTTCTTC.

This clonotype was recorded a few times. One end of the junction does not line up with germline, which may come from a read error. CDR3 in DNA: TGCAGTGCTAGAAAGGGGCCTAACCATGGCTACACCTTC. It encodes CSARKGPNHGYTF. This sequence joins TRBV20-1 and TRBJ1-2; D might be TRBD1 (5 bases). The germline V gene has CDR1 DFQATT and CDR2 SNEGSKA (reference sequence). There are 13 residues in the CDR3.

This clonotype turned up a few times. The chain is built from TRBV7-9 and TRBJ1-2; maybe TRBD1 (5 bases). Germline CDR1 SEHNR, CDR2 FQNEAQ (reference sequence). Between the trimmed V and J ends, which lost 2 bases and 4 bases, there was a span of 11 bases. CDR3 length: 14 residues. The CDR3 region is CASSLSGFSYGYTF. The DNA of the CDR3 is TGTGCCAGCAGCTTATCAGGGTTCTCCTATGGCTACACCTTC.

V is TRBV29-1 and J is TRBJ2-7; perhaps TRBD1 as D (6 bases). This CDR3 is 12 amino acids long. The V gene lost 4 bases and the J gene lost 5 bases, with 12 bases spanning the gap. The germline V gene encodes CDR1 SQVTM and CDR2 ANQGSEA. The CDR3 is CSVVQGRNEQYF. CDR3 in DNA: TGCAGCGTTGTCCAGGGGCGGAACGAGCAGTACTTC.

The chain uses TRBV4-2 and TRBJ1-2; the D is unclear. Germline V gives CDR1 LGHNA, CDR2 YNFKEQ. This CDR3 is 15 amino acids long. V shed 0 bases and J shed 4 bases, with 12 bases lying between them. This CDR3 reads CASSQEEKEPYGYTF. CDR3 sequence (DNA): TGTGCCAGCAGCCAAGAGGAAAAAGAACCCTATGGCTACACCTTC.

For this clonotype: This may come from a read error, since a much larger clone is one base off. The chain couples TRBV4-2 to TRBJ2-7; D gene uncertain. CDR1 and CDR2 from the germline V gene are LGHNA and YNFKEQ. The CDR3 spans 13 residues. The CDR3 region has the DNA TGTGCCAGCGGCCAAGATACCCCGTACGAGCAGTACTTC. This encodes CASGQDTPYEQYF.

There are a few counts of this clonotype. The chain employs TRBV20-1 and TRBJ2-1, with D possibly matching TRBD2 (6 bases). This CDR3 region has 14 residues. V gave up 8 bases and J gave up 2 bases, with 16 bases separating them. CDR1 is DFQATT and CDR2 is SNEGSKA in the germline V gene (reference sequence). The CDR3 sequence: CSSPIAAPYNEQFF. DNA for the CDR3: TGCAGTTCCCCGATAGCGGCCCCCTACAATGAGCAGTTCTTC.

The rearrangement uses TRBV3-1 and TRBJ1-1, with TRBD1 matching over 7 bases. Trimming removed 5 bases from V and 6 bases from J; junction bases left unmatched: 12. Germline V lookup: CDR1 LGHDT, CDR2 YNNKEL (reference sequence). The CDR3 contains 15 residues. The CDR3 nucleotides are TGTGCCAGCAGCGTACAGGGGTATGGAATCGCTGAAGCTTTCTTT. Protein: CASSVQGYGIAEAFF.

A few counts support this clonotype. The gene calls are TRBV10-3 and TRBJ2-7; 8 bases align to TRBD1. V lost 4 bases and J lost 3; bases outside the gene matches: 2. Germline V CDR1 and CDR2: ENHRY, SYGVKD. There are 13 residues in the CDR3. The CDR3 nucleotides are TGTGCCATCAGTGTCGGACAGGGCTACGAGCAGTACTTC. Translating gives CAISVGQGYEQYF.

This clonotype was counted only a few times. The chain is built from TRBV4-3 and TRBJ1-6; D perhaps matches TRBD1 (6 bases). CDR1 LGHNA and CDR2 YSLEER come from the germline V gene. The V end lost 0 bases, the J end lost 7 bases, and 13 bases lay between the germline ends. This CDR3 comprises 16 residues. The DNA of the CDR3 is TGCGCCAGCAGCCAAGAGGGGGCGGCTTTCAATTCACCCCTCCACTTT. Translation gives CASSQEGAAFNSPLHF.

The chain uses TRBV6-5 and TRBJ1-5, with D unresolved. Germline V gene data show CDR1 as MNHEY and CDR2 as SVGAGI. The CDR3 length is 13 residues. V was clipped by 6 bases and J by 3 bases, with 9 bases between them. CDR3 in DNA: TGTGCCAGCAGAGATCATATCAATCAGCCCCAGCATTTT. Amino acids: CASRDHINQPQHF.

In nucleotides, the CDR3 is TGTGCCAGCAGCCAAGATGGTACAGGGTATAATTCACCCCTCCACTTT. It translates to CASSQDGTGYNSPLHF. This chain connects TRBV4-2 to TRBJ1-6; perhaps TRBD1 as D (6 bases). Trimming stripped 0 bases from V and 4 bases from J, with 10 bases between. Looked up from germline, CDR1 is LGHNA and CDR2 is YNFKEQ. CDR3 size: 16 residues.

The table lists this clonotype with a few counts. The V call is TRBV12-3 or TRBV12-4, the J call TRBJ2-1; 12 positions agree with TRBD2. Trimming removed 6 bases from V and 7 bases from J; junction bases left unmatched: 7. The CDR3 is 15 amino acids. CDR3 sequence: CASSPLAGGVNEQFF. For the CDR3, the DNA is TGTGCCAGCAGCCCACTAGCGGGGGGTGTAAATGAGCAGTTCTTC.